A selection of T cell receptor beta chains follows, all from one sample in a study of T-cell memory formation after mild COVID-19. One entry per CDR3 protein, called by TCRdb with MiXCR from the 5' RACE reads. The data contain a few hundred thousand distinct CDR3 sequences, 8% to 11% of them singletons. Sequenced sample: PBMCs or a T cell subset sorted from them (not recorded which). Receptor source: a man between 18 and 35 years old who had mild COVID-19 (a few samples of this study predate the infection). Cell type and time point are not known. The CDR3 runs from the conserved cysteine through the conserved F or W. A D gene is named only where the DNA matches it firmly. Rows may omit the clone size; those that give it use once, few, many or a size class.

13	TRBJ1-1	few	-	TRBV12-3/TRBV12-4	TGTGCCAGCAGTTTTCTCTCGGGGGAGAAAGCTTTCTTT	CASSFLSGEKAFF
13	TRBJ2-5	-	-	TRBV7-9	TGTGCCAGCAGCCCCCGGGGCCTAGAGACCCAGTACTTC	CASSPRGLETQYF
15	TRBJ1-1	many	-	TRBV5-1	TGCGCCAGCAGCCCCGTCGTGCAGAAGAACACTGAAGCTTTCTTT	CASSPVVQKNTEAFF
16	TRBJ2-1	-	-	TRBV7-9	TGTGCCAGCAGCCCCCGTTTGGGGGGAAATAACAATGAGCAGTTCTTC	CASSPRLGGNNNEQFF
13	TRBJ1-1	many	-	TRBV7-8	TGTGCCAGCAGCCCACTGGATTGGGCTGAAGCTTTCTTT	CASSPLDWAEAFF
14	TRBJ1-4	few	-	TRBV12-3/TRBV12-4	TGTGCCAGCAGTCGTCAGGGTCTGGGGGAAAAACTGTTTTTT	CASSRQGLGEKLFF
15	TRBJ2-3	-	-	TRBV9	TGTGCCAGCAGCGTAGCAGGGTTCAGCACAGATACGCAGTATTTT	CASSVAGFSTDTQYF
16	TRBJ1-1	few	TRBD1	TRBV12-3/TRBV12-4	TGTGCCAGCAGTCAAGGGCCGGGACAGGGAAACACTGAAGCTTTCTTT	CASSQGPGQGNTEAFF
13	TRBJ2-1	-	TRBD2	TRBV19	TGTGCCAGTAGTACAGAGCGGGGGGCCCCAGAGTTCTTC	CASSTERGAPEFF
14	TRBJ2-5	few	TRBD2	TRBV7-9	TGTGCCAGCAGCCCGCGGGGGGCCGCGGAGACCCAGTACTTC	CASSPRGAAETQYF
16	TRBJ2-1	-	TRBD2	TRBV5-1	TGCGCCAGCAGGGGCACGGGGGGTCTCTCCTACAATGAGCAGTTCTTC	CASRGTGGLSYNEQFF
16	TRBJ2-5	many	-	TRBV5-1	TGCGCCAGCAGCTTGGCCCCGGGGGCCAACAAAGAGACCCAGTACTTC	CASSLAPGANKETQYF
15	TRBJ2-5	many	-	TRBV15	TGTGCCACCAGCTTTGACGGGACTCCTGGGGTAGGGGTGAACTTC	CATSFDGTPGVGVNF
15	TRBJ2-1	-	TRBD1	TRBV18	TGTGCCAGCTCGCCCGGGACAGGGGCCTACAATGAGCAGTTCTTC	CASSPGTGAYNEQFF
17	TRBJ2-7	few	TRBD1	TRBV6-2/TRBV6-3	TGTGCCAGCAGTTACCCAACAGGGGGCGAGAGGTCCTACGAGCAGTACTTC	CASSYPTGGERSYEQYF
12	TRBJ1-5	few	-	TRBV7-9	TGTGCCAGCAGCTTAGAGGATCAGCCCCAGCATTTT	CASSLEDQPQHF
16	TRBJ2-3	few	-	TRBV4-2	TGTGCCAGCAGCCAAGAGGCAGGGCCTAGGTCGTATACGCAGTATTTT	CASSQEAGPRSYTQYF
13	TRBJ2-5	-	-	TRBV9	TGTGCCAGCAGTGGGACCGGAGAAGAGACCCAGTACTTC	CASSGTGEETQYF
13	TRBJ1-5	-	-	TRBV7-2	TGTGCCAGCAGCTTACACCAGAATCAGCCCCAGCATTTT	CASSLHQNQPQHF
15	TRBJ2-1	-	-	TRBV28	TGTGCCAGCAGTTCGACGGTACTAAGGGTCAATGAGCAGTTCTTC	CASSSTVLRVNEQFF
13	TRBJ1-6	many	TRBD1	TRBV12-3/TRBV12-4	TGTGCCAGCTCGGGACAGGGTAATTCACCCCTCCACTTT	CASSGQGNSPLHF
12	TRBJ1-1	few	TRBD1	TRBV28	TGTGCCAGCAGTGGACCCGGGACAGGGTCTTTCTTT	CASSGPGTGSFF
14	TRBJ2-1	-	TRBD1	TRBV18	TGTGCCAGCTCACCCAGGAACTTGGGACAGGGATTTTTCTTC	CASSPRNLGQGFFF
13	TRBJ1-5	-	-	TRBV11-2	TGTGCCAGCAGCTTAGACAGGGAACAGCCCCAGCATTTT	CASSLDREQPQHF
13	TRBJ1-1	few	-	TRBV10-2	TGCGCCAGCAGCGAGGGACGGAGCACTGAAGCTTTCTTT	CASSEGRSTEAFF
14	TRBJ2-5	many	-	TRBV24-1	TGTGCCACCAGTGAACCCAGTCGGCGAGAGACCCAGTACTTC	CATSEPSRRETQYF
16	TRBJ2-3	many	-	TRBV20-1	TGCAGTGCCAACGACCGACAGACCGGAACCACAGATACGCAGTATTTT	CSANDRQTGTTDTQYF
15	TRBJ2-3	many	-	TRBV10-2	TGCGCCAGCAGTGAGTGGGTAGCGGGCACAGATACGCAGTATTTT	CASSEWVAGTDTQYF
13	TRBJ1-2	many	-	TRBV7-9	TGTGCCAGCAGCTTAGCCAGGGACTATGGCTACACCTTC	CASSLARDYGYTF
17	TRBJ2-7	few	TRBD2	TRBV5-1	TGCGCCAGCAGCTTAGCATCGACTAGCGGGGTCTCCTACGAGCAGTACTTC	CASSLASTSGVSYEQYF
14	TRBJ2-5	few	-	TRBV12-3/TRBV12-4	TGTGCCAGCAGCCTCGGAGGCCTCCGGGAGACCCAGTACTTC	CASSLGGLRETQYF
15	TRBJ2-3	few	-	TRBV6-5	TGTGCCAGCAGTTACGCGGCCAGCCGCACAGATACGCAGTATTTT	CASSYAASRTDTQYF
16	TRBJ2-4	many	-	TRBV5-1	TGCGCCAGCAGCTTGGACGGAGAGTTAGCCAAAAACATTCAGTACTTC	CASSLDGELAKNIQYF
15	TRBJ1-1	-	-	TRBV5-1	TGCGCCAGCACCTCGGAGGGCCTCATGAACACTGAAGCTTTCTTT	CASTSEGLMNTEAFF
14	TRBJ2-5	many	-	TRBV6-5	TGTGCCAGCAGAATAAGAGGGGGGCGTGAGACCCAGTACTTC	CASRIRGGRETQYF
13	TRBJ1-1	many	TRBD1	TRBV4-3	TGCGCCAGCAGCCAGGACAGGGGGCGGGGGGCTTTCTTT	CASSQDRGRGAFF
14	TRBJ1-4	-	TRBD1	TRBV20-1	TGCAGTGCTACCGCCGGGACAGGGTTTGAAAAACTGTTTTTT	CSATAGTGFEKLFF
14	TRBJ1-2	-	-	TRBV6-1	TGTGCCAGCAGTGAGGGCGCTCGCTTCTATGGCTACACCTTC	CASSEGARFYGYTF
14	TRBJ1-5	many	-	TRBV27	TGTGCCAGCAGTTTGGGCGGAACAAATCAGCCCCAGCATTTT	CASSLGGTNQPQHF
16	TRBJ2-2	few	-	TRBV7-6	TGTGCCAGCAGCCAGAGGTCGGGTCCTACAGCCGGGGAGCTGTTTTTT	CASSQRSGPTAGELFF
15	TRBJ1-2	-	-	TRBV7-8	TGTGCCAGCAGCTTCGCTCGGGAGGGTTCAAATGGCTACACCTTC	CASSFAREGSNGYTF
12	TRBJ2-7	many	TRBD2	TRBV5-4	TGTGCCAGCAGCATCGACGGGAGGGAGCAGTACTTC	CASSIDGREQYF
14	TRBJ2-1	few	TRBD1	TRBV20-1	TGCAGTGCTGCCGGGACAGGGGATTACAATGAGCAGTTCTTC	CSAAGTGDYNEQFF
16	TRBJ2-5	few	-	TRBV7-2	TGTGCCAGCAGCTTAGGACAGACTAGTTTGGGCGAGACCCAGTACTTC	CASSLGQTSLGETQYF
18	TRBJ2-1	many	TRBD2	TRBV7-3	TGTGCCAGCAGCCTCGGTCCCGGGACTAGCGGGGGGGCCCCTGAGCAGTTCTTC	CASSLGPGTSGGAPEQFF
13	TRBJ1-5	-	-	TRBV6-5	TGTGCCAGCAGACAGGGCCCCGGACGGCCCCAGCATTTT	CASRQGPGRPQHF
15	TRBJ2-2	few	-	TRBV2	TGTGCCAGCAGTGAAACGTTCCCGGGGACCGGGGAGCTGTTTTTT	CASSETFPGTGELFF
15	TRBJ1-1	many	-	TRBV5-1	TGCGCCAGCAGACTAATGACAGGAACGAACACTGAAGCTTTCTTT	CASRLMTGTNTEAFF
13	TRBJ2-5	many	-	TRBV14	TGTGCCAGCAGCCCAAGGATGCGGGAGACCCAGTACTTC	CASSPRMRETQYF
16	TRBJ1-3	few	-	TRBV7-2	TGTGCCAGCAGCTTATTGGGACCGGACTCTGGAAACACCATATATTTT	CASSLLGPDSGNTIYF
13	TRBJ2-1	many	TRBD2	TRBV7-9	TGTGCCAGCAGAGCGGGGGGATACAATGAGCAGTTCTTC	CASRAGGYNEQFF
17	TRBJ2-3	few	-	TRBV12-3/TRBV12-4	TGTGCCAGCAGACCAAGGCGGCGGTCACCTAGCACAGATACGCAGTATTTT	CASRPRRRSPSTDTQYF
15	TRBJ1-1	many	-	TRBV7-9	TGTGCCAGCAGCCCCCGGCGTAGGGGCAACACTGAAGCTTTCTTT	CASSPRRRGNTEAFF